Included here is one T cell receptor beta chain sequence, with context. Antigen unknown. This sample is drawn from a study of T cell repertoires in cytomegalovirus infection. As for the study in general: It was the public TCR beta signatures that indicated both CMV infection and matching HLA type. Study-wide results and caveats: There were carriers of CMV plus the relevant HLA, and cumulative public TCR beta family frequency identified them. Clonotype analysis showed dominance of the ex vivo response by HLA-C-restricted CMV-specific TCR beta clonotypes.

Germline CDR1 SGHAT, CDR2 FQNNGV. Deletions cut 4 bases from V and 6 bases from J, with 24 bases between. This CDR3 is 17 amino acids long. Each CDR3 protein is one row after TCRdb ran MiXCR on the reads. The data contain under 500,000 distinct CDR3 sequences, about two fifths of them singletons. The receptor comes from a human donor in good health (CMV status not recorded). Some clones in this sample may be carry-over from other donors' samples. V is TRBV11-2 and J is TRBJ1-2; D possibly corresponds to TRBD1 (5 bases). Source: cultured PBMCs, taken from culture after CMV antigen stimulation. DNA for the CDR3: TGTGCCAGCAGCTATACAATCCCCTCAGGGCCGACCGATGGCTACACCTTC. Protein product: CASSYTIPSGPTDGYTF.